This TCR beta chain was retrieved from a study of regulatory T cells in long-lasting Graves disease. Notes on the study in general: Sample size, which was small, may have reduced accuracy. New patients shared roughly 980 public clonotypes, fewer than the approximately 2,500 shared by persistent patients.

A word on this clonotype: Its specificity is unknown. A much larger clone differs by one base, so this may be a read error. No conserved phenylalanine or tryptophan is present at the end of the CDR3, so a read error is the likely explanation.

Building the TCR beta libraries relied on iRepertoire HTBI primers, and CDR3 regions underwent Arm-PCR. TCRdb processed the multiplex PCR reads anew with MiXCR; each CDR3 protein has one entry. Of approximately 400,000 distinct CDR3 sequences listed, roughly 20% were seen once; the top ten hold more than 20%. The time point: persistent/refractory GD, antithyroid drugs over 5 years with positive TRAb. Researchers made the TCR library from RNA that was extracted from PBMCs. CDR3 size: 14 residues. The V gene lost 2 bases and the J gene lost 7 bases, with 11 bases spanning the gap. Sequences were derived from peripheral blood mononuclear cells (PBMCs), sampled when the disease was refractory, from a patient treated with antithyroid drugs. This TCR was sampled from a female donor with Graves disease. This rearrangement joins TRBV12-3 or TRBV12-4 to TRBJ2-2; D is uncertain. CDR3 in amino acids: CASSLYGDNGELFL. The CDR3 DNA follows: TGTGCCAGCAGTTTATACGGTGATAACGGGGAGCTGTTTCTT.